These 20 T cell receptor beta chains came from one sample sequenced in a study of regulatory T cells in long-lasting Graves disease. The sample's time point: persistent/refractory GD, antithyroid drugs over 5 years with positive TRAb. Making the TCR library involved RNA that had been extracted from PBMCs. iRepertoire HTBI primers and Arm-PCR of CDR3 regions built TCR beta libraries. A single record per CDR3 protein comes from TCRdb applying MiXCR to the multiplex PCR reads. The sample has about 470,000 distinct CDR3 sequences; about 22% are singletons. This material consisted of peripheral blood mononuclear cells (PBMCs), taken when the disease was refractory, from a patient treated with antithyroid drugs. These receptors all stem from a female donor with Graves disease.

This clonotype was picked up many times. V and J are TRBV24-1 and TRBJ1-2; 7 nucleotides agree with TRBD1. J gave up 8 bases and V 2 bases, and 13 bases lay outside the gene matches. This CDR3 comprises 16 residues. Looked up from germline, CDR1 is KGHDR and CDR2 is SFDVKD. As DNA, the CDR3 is TGTGCCACCAGTGATTCCTCCGTAAGGGGGCTGGAAGGCTACACCTTC. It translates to CATSDSSVRGLEGYTF.

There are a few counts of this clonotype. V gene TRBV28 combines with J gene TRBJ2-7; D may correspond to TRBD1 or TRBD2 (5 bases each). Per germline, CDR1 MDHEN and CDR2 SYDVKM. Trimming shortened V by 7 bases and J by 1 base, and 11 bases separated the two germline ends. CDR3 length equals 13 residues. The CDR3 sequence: CASNEGFSYEQYF. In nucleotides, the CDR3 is TGTGCCAGCAACGAGGGGTTTTCCTACGAGCAGTACTTC. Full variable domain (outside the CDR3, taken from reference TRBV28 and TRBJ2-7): DVKVTQSSRYLVKRTGEKVFLECVQDMDHENMFWYRQDPGLGLRLIYFSYDVKMKEKGDIPEGYSVSREKKERFSLILESASTNQTSMYLCASNEGFSYEQYFGPGTRLTVT.

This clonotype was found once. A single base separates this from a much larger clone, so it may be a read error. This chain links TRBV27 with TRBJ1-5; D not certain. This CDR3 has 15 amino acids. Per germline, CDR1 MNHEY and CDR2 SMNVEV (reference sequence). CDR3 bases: TGTGCCAGCAGCCCGGGCAGCGGCTGGAATCGGCCCCAGCATTTT. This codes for CASSPGSGWNRPQHF.

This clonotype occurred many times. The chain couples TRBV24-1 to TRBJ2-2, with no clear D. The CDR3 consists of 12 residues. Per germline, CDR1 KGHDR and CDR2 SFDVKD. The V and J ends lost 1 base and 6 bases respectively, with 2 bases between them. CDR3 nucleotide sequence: TGTGCCACCAGTGATTTTGCCGGGGAGCTGTTTTTT. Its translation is CATSDFAGELFF.

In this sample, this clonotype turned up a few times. The CDR3 region has the DNA TGTGCCAGCAGCTTAATTAGCGGGATGTTCTACGAGCAGTACTTC. Its translation is CASSLISGMFYEQYF. The chain has TRBV7-2 and TRBJ2-7; 8 bases agree with TRBD2. The germline CDR1 and CDR2 sequences are SGHTA and FQGNSA. The trim removed 2 bases at V and 3 bases at J, leaving 6 bases unmatched. The CDR3 is 15 amino acids.

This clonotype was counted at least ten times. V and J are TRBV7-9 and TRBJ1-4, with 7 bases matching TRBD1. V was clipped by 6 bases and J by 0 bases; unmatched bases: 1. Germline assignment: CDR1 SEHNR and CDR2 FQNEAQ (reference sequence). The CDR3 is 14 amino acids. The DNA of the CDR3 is TGTGCCAGCAGTGACAGGGCAACTAATGAAAAACTGTTTTTT. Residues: CASSDRATNEKLFF.

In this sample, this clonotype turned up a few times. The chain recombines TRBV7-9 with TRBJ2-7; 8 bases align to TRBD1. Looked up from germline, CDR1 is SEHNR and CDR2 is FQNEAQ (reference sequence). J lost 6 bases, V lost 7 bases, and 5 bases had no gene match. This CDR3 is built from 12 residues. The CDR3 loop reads CASKTGGGEQYF. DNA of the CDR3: TGTGCCAGCAAAACAGGGGGTGGCGAGCAGTACTTC.

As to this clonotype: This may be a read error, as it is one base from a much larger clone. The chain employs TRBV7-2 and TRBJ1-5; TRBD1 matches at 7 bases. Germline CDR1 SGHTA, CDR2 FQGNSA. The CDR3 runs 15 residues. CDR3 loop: CASSSTPDRAQPKHF. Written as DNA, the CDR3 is TGTGCCAGCAGCTCCACCCCTGACAGGGCTCAGCCCAAGCATTTT.

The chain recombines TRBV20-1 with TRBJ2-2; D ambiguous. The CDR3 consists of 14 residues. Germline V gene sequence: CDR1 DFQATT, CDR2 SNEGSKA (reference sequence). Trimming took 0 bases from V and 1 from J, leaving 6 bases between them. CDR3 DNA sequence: TGCAGTGCTAGAGATCAGAGGAACACCGGGGAGCTGTTTTTT. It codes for CSARDQRNTGELFF.

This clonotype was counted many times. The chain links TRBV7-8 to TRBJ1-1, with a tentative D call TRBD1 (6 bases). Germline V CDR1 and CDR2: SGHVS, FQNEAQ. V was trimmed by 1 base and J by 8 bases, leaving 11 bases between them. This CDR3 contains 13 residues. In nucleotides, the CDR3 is TGTGCCAGCAGCTTAGTAACAGGGCGAGAAGCTTTCTTT. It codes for CASSLVTGREAFF.

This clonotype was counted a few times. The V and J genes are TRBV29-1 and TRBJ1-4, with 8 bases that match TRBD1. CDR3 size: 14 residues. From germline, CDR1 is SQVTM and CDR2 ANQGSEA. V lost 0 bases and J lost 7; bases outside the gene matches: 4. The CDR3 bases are TGCAGCGTTGAAGATCAGGGGGCGGGTGAAAAACTGTTTTTT. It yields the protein CSVEDQGAGEKLFF.

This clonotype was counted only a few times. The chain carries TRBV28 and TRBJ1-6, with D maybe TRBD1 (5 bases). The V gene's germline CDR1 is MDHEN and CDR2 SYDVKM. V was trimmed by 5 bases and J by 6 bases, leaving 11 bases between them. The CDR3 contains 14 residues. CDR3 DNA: TGTGCCAGCAGTCCGGGACCAAGTAATTCACCCCTCCACTTT. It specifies CASSPGPSNSPLHF.

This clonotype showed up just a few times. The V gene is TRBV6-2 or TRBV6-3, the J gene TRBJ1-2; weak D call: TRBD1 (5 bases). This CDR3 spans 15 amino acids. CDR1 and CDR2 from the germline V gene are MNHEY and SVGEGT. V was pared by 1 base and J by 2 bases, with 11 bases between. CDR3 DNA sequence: TGTGCCAGCAGTTACTTGGGGACTTCAAACTATGGCTACACCTTC. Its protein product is CASSYLGTSNYGYTF.

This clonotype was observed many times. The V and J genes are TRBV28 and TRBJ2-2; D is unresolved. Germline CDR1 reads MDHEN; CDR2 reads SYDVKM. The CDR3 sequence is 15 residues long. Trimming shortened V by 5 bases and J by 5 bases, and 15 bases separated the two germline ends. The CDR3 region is CASSSSVRWTGELFF. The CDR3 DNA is TGTGCCAGCAGTAGCAGTGTTAGGTGGACCGGGGAGCTGTTTTTT.

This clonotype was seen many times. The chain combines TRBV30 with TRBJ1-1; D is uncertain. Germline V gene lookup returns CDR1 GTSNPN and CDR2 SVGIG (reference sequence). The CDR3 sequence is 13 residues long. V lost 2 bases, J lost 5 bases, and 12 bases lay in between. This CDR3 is CAWSLQHGTEAFF. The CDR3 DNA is TGTGCCTGGAGTTTACAGCATGGGACTGAAGCTTTCTTT.

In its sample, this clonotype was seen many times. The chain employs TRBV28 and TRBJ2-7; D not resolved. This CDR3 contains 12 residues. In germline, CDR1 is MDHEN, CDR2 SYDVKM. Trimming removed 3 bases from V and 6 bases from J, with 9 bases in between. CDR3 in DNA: TGTGCCAGCAGTTTGAGCGTCCTCGAGCAGTACTTC. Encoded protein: CASSLSVLEQYF.

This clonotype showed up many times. The DNA of the CDR3 is TGTGCCACCAGTGATTCCGTAAGTTCGACAGAACAAGAGACCCAGTACTTC. Its translation is CATSDSVSSTEQETQYF. The V call is TRBV24-1, the J call TRBJ2-5; D is perhaps TRBD1 (5 bases). V lost 2 bases to trimming and J lost 2 bases, with 17 bases between them. The CDR3 is made up of 17 amino acids. CDR1 KGHDR and CDR2 SFDVKD come from the germline V gene.

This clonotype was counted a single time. The CDR3 DNA reads as TGTGCCAGCAGCTTAGAAGAGCGGTTCTCCTACAATGAGCAGTTCTTC. Residues: CASSLEERFSYNEQFF. V usage is TRBV7-2 and J usage is TRBJ2-1; TRBD2 is a possible D gene (5 bases). The CDR3 sequence is 16 residues long. Germline CDR1 and CDR2: SGHTA and FQGNSA. The V gene lost 1 base and the J gene lost 0 bases, with 10 bases spanning the gap.

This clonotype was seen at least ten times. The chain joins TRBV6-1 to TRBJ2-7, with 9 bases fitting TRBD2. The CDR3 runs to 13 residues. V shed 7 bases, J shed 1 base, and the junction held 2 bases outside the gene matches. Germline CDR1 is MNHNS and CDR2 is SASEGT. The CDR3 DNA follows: TGTGCCAGCACGACTAGCGGTTCCTACGAGCAGTACTTC. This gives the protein CASTTSGSYEQYF.

For the CDR3, the DNA is TGCAGTGCCCCAAAGAGCCCCTACACCGGGGAGCTGTTTTTT. Amino acids: CSAPKSPYTGELFF. The V gene is TRBV20-1, the J gene TRBJ2-2; D uncertain. Germline lookup yields CDR1 DFQATT and CDR2 SNEGSKA (reference sequence). The CDR3 runs to 14 residues. The V and J ends lost 6 bases and 3 bases respectively, with 14 bases between them.